The clone carrying this T cell receptor (delta chain) ranks as medium-sized. Other nucleotide sequences from this sample produce the same CDR3. TCRdb re-called the reads using CATT. The table lists a few thousand delta-chain clones, 10% of them singletons. This entry belongs to a study of gamma-delta chains in newborns, infants, children. Background on the study: Innate gammadelta T cells reportedly expand polyclonally right after birth, driven by microbial exposure, per the title.

Germline CDR1 and CDR2: GEAIGNYY and EKD. J was trimmed by 1 base and V by 0 bases; bases with no gene match: 3. The CDR3 runs 16 residues. The V call is TRDV2, the J call TRDJ1; TRDD3 aligns across 11 bases. The sequence was obtained from a child who was a newborn, infant or young child, either healthy, febrile or measles-vaccinated (not recorded which). The sequencing input was blood. The CDR3 loop is CACDTGWGIRTDKLIF. As DNA, the CDR3 is TGTGCCTGTGACACCGGATGGGGGATACGCACCGATAAACTCATCTTT.